Shown below are 19 T cell receptor beta chains from a single sample sequenced in a study of post-analysis software for immune sequencing data. Overall study results and limits: Elevated frequency relative to controls characterized four or five TRBV segments in patients, TRBV5-6, TRBV5-1 and TRBV20-1 among them.

These receptors are not linked to any known antigen. Unique molecular identifiers tagged the TCR beta cDNA libraries. TCRdb redid the calling of the PCR reads with MiXCR, one entry per CDR3 protein. The data contain approximately 180,000 distinct CDR3 sequences, around 30% of them seen just once; the ten biggest clones take up approximately 1.4%. Sequenced input: blood. Source of these receptors: a girl aged 5 to 17 with multiple sclerosis.

A note on this clonotype: This may come from a read error, since a much larger clone is one base off. V and J are TRBV6-5 and TRBJ1-2; the D is unclear. The V and J ends lost 6 bases and 8 bases respectively, with 16 bases between them. The V gene's germline CDR1 is MNHEY and CDR2 SVGAGI. The CDR3 extends over 13 amino acids. CDR3 region: CASRKDLTPGYTF. Here the CDR3 DNA reads TGTGCCAGCAGGAAGGACCTTACGCCGGGCTACACCTTC.

This clonotype was observed a handful of times. The V and J genes are TRBV21-1 and TRBJ2-5; no check of the table's D call, TRBD2, against the DNA was made. TRBV21-1 is shown as a pseudogene. The CDR3 runs to 14 residues. The CDR3 DNA reads as TGTGCCAGCAGCAAAGATAGAGGGAGAGAGACCCAGTACTTC. This encodes CASSKDRGRETQYF.

This clonotype was seen ten or more times. J is TRBJ2-7 and V is TRBV6-6; 10 positions match TRBD2. Germline CDR1 reads MNHNY; CDR2 reads SVGAGI (reference sequence). Trimming took 0 bases from V and 3 from J; bases not matched to a gene: 5. The CDR3 consists of 16 residues. CDR3 DNA sequence: TGTGCCAGCAGTTACTCGAAGCGGGAGGGCGGCTACGAGCAGTACTTC. Translation gives CASSYSKREGGYEQYF.

The V gene is TRBV30, the J gene TRBJ2-2; D not certain. V lost 0 bases, J lost 3 bases, and 8 bases lay in between. The V gene's germline CDR1 is GTSNPN and CDR2 SVGIG (reference sequence). The CDR3 is made up of 14 amino acids. The CDR3 DNA reads as TGTGCCTGGAGTGTACCGCACTACACCGGGGAGCTGTTTTTT. Translation gives CAWSVPHYTGELFF.

This clonotype was counted at least ten times. V gene TRBV7-3 combines with J gene TRBJ2-3; TRBD2 aligns across 11 bases. This CDR3 spans 18 amino acids. The V and J ends lost 5 bases and 2 bases, in that order; junction bases with no gene match: 12. Germline values: CDR1 SGHTA, CDR2 FQGTGA. CDR3 bases: TGTGCCAGCAGCCCAAAGGGGCTAGCGGGAGGCCCCACAGATACGCAGTATTTT. It translates to CASSPKGLAGGPTDTQYF.

There are a few counts of this clonotype. V gene TRBV7-9 combines with J gene TRBJ2-1; D is unresolved. Germline V gives CDR1 SEHNR, CDR2 FQNEAQ (reference sequence). This CDR3 comprises 16 residues. Deletions cut 5 bases from V and 4 bases from J, with 18 bases between. The chain's CDR3 is CASSPFGIEIYNEQFF. The CDR3 region has the DNA TGTGCCAGCAGCCCTTTTGGAATCGAAATTTACAATGAGCAGTTCTTC.

Details on this clonotype: The junction departs from germline at one end; a sequencing error may be responsible. V is TRBV4-1 and J is TRBJ1-4, with D tentatively TRBD1 (6 bases). The germline CDR1 and CDR2 sequences are MGHRA and YSYEKL. The length of the CDR3 is 17 residues. The CDR3 loop reads CASSQVGGRATNEKRFF. The CDR3 bases are TGCGCCAGCAGCCAAGTGGGGGGCCGCGCAACTAATGAAAAACGGTTTTTT.

With regard to this clonotype: This may come from a read error, since a much larger clone is one base off. The chain employs TRBV5-4 and TRBJ2-1; D not certain. CDR3 length: 13 amino acids. Trimming removed 3 bases from V and 4 bases from J, with 8 bases in between. CDR1 and CDR2 (germline): SGHNT, YYREEE (reference sequence). The CDR3 DNA sequence: TGTGCCAGCAGCTCGGACCTTTACAATGAGCAGTTCTTC. Residues: CASSSDLYNEQFF.

This chain joins TRBV7-2 and TRBJ1-2, with a weak D call TRBD1 (6 bases). Deletions cut 5 bases from V and 7 bases from J, with 11 bases between. Germline assignment: CDR1 SGHTA and CDR2 FQGNSA. CDR3 size: 12 residues. The CDR3 bases are TGTGCCAGCAGCCATCAACAGGGTGGCTACACCTTC. Translation: CASSHQQGGYTF.

J is TRBJ2-7 and V is TRBV14; 14 bases agree with TRBD2. CDR1 SGHDN and CDR2 FVKESK come from the germline V gene. Unmatched junction bases numbered 2, after V lost 0 bases and J lost 1 base. This CDR3 has 17 residues. CDR3 DNA sequence: TGTGCCAGCAGCCAAGATCGACTAGCGGGAGGGTCCTACGAGCAGTACTTC. Protein product: CASSQDRLAGGSYEQYF.

The rearrangement links TRBV5-1 to TRBJ2-3, with no clear D. Germline CDR1 reads SGHRS; CDR2 reads YFSETQ. Trimming took off 3 bases at V and 6 bases at J, with 14 bases between the two ends. This CDR3 has 14 amino acids. The CDR3 loop is CASSSGPAPDTQYF. The CDR3 nucleotides read TGCGCCAGCAGCTCCGGTCCTGCCCCCGATACGCAGTATTTT.

In its sample, this clonotype was seen a few times. The chain employs TRBV5-1 and TRBJ1-4; tentative D call: TRBD1 (6 bases). The germline gives CDR1 SGHRS, CDR2 YFSETQ. Trimming left V 2 bases short and J 7 bases short, with 12 bases between. The CDR3 has 14 residues. CDR3 DNA sequence: TGCGCCAGCAGCTTCGGACAGAAAATTGAAAAACTGTTTTTT. Translated, it gives CASSFGQKIEKLFF.

The chain joins TRBV9 to TRBJ2-1; 8 nucleotides align to TRBD2. Germline values: CDR1 SGDLS, CDR2 YYNGEE. V shed 0 bases and J 5 bases; nucleotides not matched to a gene: 7. CDR3 length: 16 amino acids. The CDR3 loop reads CASSVVSSGVNNEQFF. The CDR3 DNA follows: TGTGCCAGCAGCGTAGTGAGTAGCGGGGTGAACAATGAGCAGTTCTTC.

The chain links TRBV7-9 to TRBJ1-1; no clear D gene. Germline CDR1 is SEHNR and CDR2 is FQNEAQ (reference sequence). The CDR3 totals 13 residues. V lost 5 bases to trimming and J lost 5 bases, with 12 bases between them. DNA for the CDR3: TGTGCCAGCAGCCTCGAAGGGAGTACTGAAGCTTTCTTT. It translates to CASSLEGSTEAFF.

In regard to this clonotype: This may come from a read error, since a much larger clone is one base off. This chain links TRBV28 with TRBJ2-4, with no clear D. Deletions cut 1 base from V and 13 bases from J, with 11 bases between. The germline gives CDR1 MDHEN, CDR2 SYDVKM. This CDR3 region has 12 residues. For the CDR3, the DNA is TGTGCCAGCAGTTTATTCACAGATTACCAGTACTTC. This gives the protein CASSLFTDYQYF. The full variable domain, rest sourced from reference TRBV28 and TRBJ2-4, is DVKVTQSSRYLVKRTGEKVFLECVQDMDHENMFWYRQDPGLGLRLIYFSYDVKMKEKGDIPEGYSVSREKKERFSLILESASTNQTSMYLCASSLFTDYQYFGAGTRLSVL.

The V gene is TRBV11-2, the J gene TRBJ1-1, with D possibly TRBD1 on 6 matching bases. This CDR3 is 15 amino acids long. V lost 0 bases, J lost 1 base, and 9 bases lay in between. CDR1 is SGHAT and CDR2 is FQNNGV in the germline V gene. The DNA of the CDR3 is TGTGCCAGCAGCTTAGACGACAGGTCGAACACTGAAGCTTTCTTT. Amino acid sequence: CASSLDDRSNTEAFF.

This clonotype was detected a few times. This chain links TRBV27 with TRBJ2-1, with D possibly being TRBD2 (7 bases). CDR3 length: 13 amino acids. With 7 bases removed from V and 7 bases from J, the gap between germline ends came to 14 bases. Per the germline V gene, CDR1 is MNHEY and CDR2 is SMNVEV (reference sequence). CDR3 protein: CASTGVGGNEQFF. Here the CDR3 DNA reads TGTGCCAGCACAGGGGTGGGGGGGAATGAGCAGTTCTTC.

This clonotype was found many times. The chain employs TRBV10-2 and TRBJ2-7; TRBD1 matches 8 bases. Trimming took 9 bases from V and 1 from J; bases not matched to a gene: 11. CDR3 size: 15 residues. Germline V gene lookup returns CDR1 WSHSY and CDR2 SAAADI. CDR3 sequence (DNA): TGCGCCAGTACCCTAACGGGACAGGCTTCCTACGAGCAGTACTTC. Encoded protein: CASTLTGQASYEQYF.

With respect to this clonotype: A read error may explain this, as a much larger clone is one base away. J is TRBJ1-2 and V is TRBV28, with a tentative D call TRBD1 (5 bases). V was clipped by 7 bases and J by 1 base, with 16 bases between them. The CDR3 has 15 residues. CDR1 and CDR2 from the germline V gene are MDHEN and SYDVKM. DNA for the CDR3: TGTGCCAGCATCCGAAGAGGGGCTTATAACTATGGCTACACCTTC. This codes for CASIRRGAYNYGYTF.